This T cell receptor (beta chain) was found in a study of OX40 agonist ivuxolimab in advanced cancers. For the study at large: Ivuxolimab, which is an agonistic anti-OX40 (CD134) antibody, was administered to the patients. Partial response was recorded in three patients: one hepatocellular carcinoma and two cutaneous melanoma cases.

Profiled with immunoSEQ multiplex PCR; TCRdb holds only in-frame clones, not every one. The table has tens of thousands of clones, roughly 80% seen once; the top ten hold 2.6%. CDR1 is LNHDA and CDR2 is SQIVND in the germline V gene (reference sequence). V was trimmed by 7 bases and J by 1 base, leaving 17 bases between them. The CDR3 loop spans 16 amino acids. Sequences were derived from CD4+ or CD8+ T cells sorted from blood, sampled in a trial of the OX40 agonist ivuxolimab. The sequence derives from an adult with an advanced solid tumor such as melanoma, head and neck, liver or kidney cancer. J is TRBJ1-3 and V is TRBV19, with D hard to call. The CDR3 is CASIGGGRASGNTIYF. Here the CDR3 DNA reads TGTGCCAGTATAGGCGGAGGTCGTGCGTCTGGAAACACCATATATTTT.